Listed here is a single TCR beta chain. Repertoires were generated with immunoSEQ multiplex PCR, while TCRdb's copy carries only in-frame clones and drops some. The sample consists of fewer than 90,000 clones, approximately 86% of them appearing once. The record originates from a study of radiation and T cells in renal cell carcinoma. Study information: Nephrectomy followed 15 Gy stereotactic body radiation by 4 weeks.

CDR1 and CDR2 (germline): SGHNT, YYREEE (reference sequence). The CDR3 has 14 amino acids. Germline trimming cut 4 bases from V and 4 bases from J; bases unmatched to any gene: 7. Time point of the sample: blood 2 weeks post-SBRT. Treatment: 15 Gy SBRT to primary tumor, nephrectomy 4 weeks later. The specimen comprised blood, sampled from a patient whose treatment included radiotherapy and nephrectomy. This sequence originates from a woman in her fifties or sixties with renal cell carcinoma. The rearrangement links TRBV5-4 to TRBJ1-2, with 7 positions matching TRBD1. The CDR3 protein is CASSPAGGSYGYTF. The CDR3 bases are TGTGCCAGCAGCCCCGCAGGGGGAAGCTATGGCTACACCTTC. The full variable domain, completed using reference TRBV5-4 and TRBJ1-2, is ETGVTQSPTHLIKTRGQQVTLRCSSQSGHNTVSWYQQALGQGPQFIFQYYREEENGRGNFPPRFSGLQFPNYSSELNVNALELDDSALYLCASSPAGGSYGYTFGSGTRLTVV.